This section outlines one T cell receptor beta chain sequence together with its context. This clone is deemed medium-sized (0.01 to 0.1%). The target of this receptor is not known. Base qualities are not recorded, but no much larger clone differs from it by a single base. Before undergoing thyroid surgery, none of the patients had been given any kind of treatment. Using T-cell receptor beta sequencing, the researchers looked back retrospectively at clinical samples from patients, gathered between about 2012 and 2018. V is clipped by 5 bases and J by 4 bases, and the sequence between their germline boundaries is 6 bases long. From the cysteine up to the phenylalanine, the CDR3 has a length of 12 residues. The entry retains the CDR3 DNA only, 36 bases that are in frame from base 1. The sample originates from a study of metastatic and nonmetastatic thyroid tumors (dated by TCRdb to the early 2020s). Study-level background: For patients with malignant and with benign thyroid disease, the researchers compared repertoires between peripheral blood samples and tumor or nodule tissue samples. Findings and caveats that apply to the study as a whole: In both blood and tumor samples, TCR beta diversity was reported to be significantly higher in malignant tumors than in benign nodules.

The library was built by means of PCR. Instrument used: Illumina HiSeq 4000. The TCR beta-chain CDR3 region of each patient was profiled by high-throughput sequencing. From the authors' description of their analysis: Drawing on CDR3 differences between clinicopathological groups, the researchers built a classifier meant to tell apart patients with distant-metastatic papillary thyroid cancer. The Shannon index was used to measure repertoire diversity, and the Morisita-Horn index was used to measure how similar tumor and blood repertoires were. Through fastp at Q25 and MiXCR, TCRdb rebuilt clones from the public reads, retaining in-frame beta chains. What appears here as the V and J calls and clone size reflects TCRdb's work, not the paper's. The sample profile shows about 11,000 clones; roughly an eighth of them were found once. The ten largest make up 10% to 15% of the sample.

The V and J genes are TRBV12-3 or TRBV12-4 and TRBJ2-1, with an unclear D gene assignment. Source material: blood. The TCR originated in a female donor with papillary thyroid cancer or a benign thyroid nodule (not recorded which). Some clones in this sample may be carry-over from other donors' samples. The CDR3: CASSLGYNEQFF. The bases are TGTGCCAGCAGTCTTGGGTACAATGAGCAGTTCTTC.